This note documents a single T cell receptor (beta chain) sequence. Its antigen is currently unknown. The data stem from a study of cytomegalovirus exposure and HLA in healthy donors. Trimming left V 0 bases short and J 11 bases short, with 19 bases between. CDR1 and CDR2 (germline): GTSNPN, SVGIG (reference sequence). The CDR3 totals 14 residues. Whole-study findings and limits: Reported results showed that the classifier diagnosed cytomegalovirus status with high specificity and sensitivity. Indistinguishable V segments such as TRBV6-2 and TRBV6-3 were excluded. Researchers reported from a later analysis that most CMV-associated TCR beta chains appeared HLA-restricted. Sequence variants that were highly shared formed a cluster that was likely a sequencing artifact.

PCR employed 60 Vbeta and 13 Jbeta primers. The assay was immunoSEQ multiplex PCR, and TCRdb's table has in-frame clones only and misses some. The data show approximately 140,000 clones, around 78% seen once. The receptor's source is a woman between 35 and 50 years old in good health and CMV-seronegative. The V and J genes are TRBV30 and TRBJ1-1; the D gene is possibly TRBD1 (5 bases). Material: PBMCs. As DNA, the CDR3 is TGTGCCTGGAGTGTTATTCTTGGGGAGGGGTCGGCTTTCTTT. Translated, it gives CAWSVILGEGSAFF.